The TCR beta chain described here comes from a study of T cell responses to AZD1222 COVID-19 vaccine. Profiled with immunoSEQ multiplex PCR; TCRdb holds only in-frame clones, not every one. The top ten hold 1.5% to 2% of the sample, which has around 140,000 clones, about nine tenths seen once. In germline, CDR1 is GTSNPN, CDR2 SVGIG (reference sequence). Trimming cost V 8 bases and J 4 bases, with 15 bases left between them. The CDR3 runs 12 residues. In its sample, this clone was seen a few times. The chain employs TRBV30 and TRBJ2-7; D unclear. Sequences were derived from peripheral blood, sampled 28 days after the second AZD1222 dose. This receptor was obtained from an adult who received the AZD1222 COVID-19 vaccine. CDR3 coding DNA: TGTGCCCTCCCGGACCCAAGATACGAGCAGTACTTC. It encodes CALPDPRYEQYF.